This is a list of T cell receptor beta chains from one sample in a study of shared clonotypes between healthy human individuals. Clones were sequenced by immunoSEQ multiplex PCR, and TCRdb holds only the in-frame ones, with some missing. Of millions of clones listed, approximately 94% are singletons. Sequencing was performed on naive CD8+ T cells sorted from blood. The source of these receptors is a man aged 18 to 29 in good health. Both conserved end residues are part of each CDR3. A D gene is named only where the DNA matches it firmly. Size values are once, few and many counts, or a class for expanded clones, and some rows have none.

j_call clone_size d_call v_call cdr3_nt cdr3_aa
TRBJ2-7 . TRBD1 TRBV27 TGTGCCAGCAGTTACCGGACAGGGGTCTACGAGCAGTACTTC CASSYRTGVYEQYF
TRBJ2-1 . . TRBV13 TGTGCCAGCAGCTTAGTCGGGTTTTACTCCTACAATGAGCAGTTCTTC CASSLVGFYSYNEQFF
TRBJ2-7 . TRBD2 TRBV4-3 TGCGCCAGCAGCCCGGGACTAGCGGACTACGAGCAGTACTTC CASSPGLADYEQYF
TRBJ1-5 . TRBD1 TRBV15 TGTGCCACCGGGAAGGACAGGGTAAGCAATCAGCCCCAGCATTTT CATGKDRVSNQPQHF
TRBJ2-7 once . TRBV6-5 TGTGCCAGCAGTTACGTCGGCGACGGGATCTACGAGCAGTACTTC CASSYVGDGIYEQYF
TRBJ2-1 . TRBD1 TRBV7-6 TGTGCCAGCACCCACCGGACAGGGGTATACAATGAGCAGTTCTTC CASTHRTGVYNEQFF
TRBJ2-3 . . TRBV2 TGTGCCAGCAGTGAAGCGCTTGCTAGCGTAAGCACAGATACGCAGTATTTT CASSEALASVSTDTQYF
TRBJ2-7 few . TRBV28 TGTGCCAGCACCCTCCCCCCCTACGAGCAGTACTTC CASTLPPYEQYF
TRBJ1-2 . TRBD1 TRBV5-8 TGTGCCAGCAGCCAAGTTCCGGGACAGGCGAATAACTATGGCTACACCTTC CASSQVPGQANNYGYTF
TRBJ2-3 . . TRBV7-9 TGTGCCAGCAGCCCGCCGGGTAGCACAGATACGCAGTATTTT CASSPPGSTDTQYF
TRBJ2-1 . . TRBV27 TGTGCCAGCAGTTTAATTGCAGGGAGCTCCTACAATGAGCAGTTCTTC CASSLIAGSSYNEQFF
TRBJ1-2 . . TRBV4-1 TGCGCCAGCAGCCAAGAGGGCTCCTTCCAGGGCTCTAGGTATGGCTACACCTTC CASSQEGSFQGSRYGYTF
TRBJ1-2 . . TRBV7-6 TGTGCCAGCAGCTCAGCCGAGAACTATGGCTACACCTTC CASSSAENYGYTF
TRBJ1-4 once . TRBV27 TGTGCCAGCAGCCACCGGGGGTCTAATGAAAAACTGTTTTTT CASSHRGSNEKLFF
TRBJ2-7 . TRBD2 TRBV7-8 TGTGCCAGCAGCTTAGCGCCACTAGCGGGAGGGCTCGACGAGCAGTACTTC CASSLAPLAGGLDEQYF
TRBJ1-1 . . TRBV4-3 TGCGCCAGCAGCCAAGTTTACAGCTCGAACACTGAAGCTTTCTTT CASSQVYSSNTEAFF
TRBJ2-2 . . TRBV10-3 TGTGCCATCAGTGAGTCGAGTCAGATGAACACCGGGGAGCTGTTTTTT CAISESSQMNTGELFF
TRBJ2-7 . TRBD1 TRBV4-1 TGCGCCAGCAGCCCCGGGACAGGAACCTACGAGCAGTACTTC CASSPGTGTYEQYF
TRBJ2-1 . TRBD2 TRBV4-3 TGCGCCAGCAGCCAAGATTCCCCCCTCAAACTAGCGGGAGTCGGCAATGAGCAGTTCTTC CASSQDSPLKLAGVGNEQFF
TRBJ1-1 . . TRBV7-9 TGTGCCAGCAGCTATGGGGACAACACTGAAGCTTTCTTT CASSYGDNTEAFF
TRBJ2-6 . . TRBV27 TGTGCCAGCAGTTCCCCAGGGGTATATGGGGCCAACGTCCTGACTTTC CASSSPGVYGANVLTF